The clone carrying this T cell receptor (beta chain) was seen many times. What it binds is unknown. The CDR3 loop spans 11 amino acids. Germline CDR1 reads SGHVS; CDR2 reads FQNEAQ. V lost 5 bases and J lost 8, with 9 bases in between. The sample comes from a study of T cell repertoires in cytomegalovirus infection. From the reads, TCRdb called clonotypes with MiXCR, one entry per CDR3 protein. The sample carries approximately 910,000 distinct CDR3 sequences, roughly a third recorded once. The sequence came from a human donor in good health (CMV status not recorded). Some clones in this sample may be carry-over from other donors' samples. The chain combines TRBV7-8 with TRBJ1-1; no firm D call. The sample in question was cultured CD8+ T cells from PBMCs, obtained from culture after CMV antigen stimulation. The chain's CDR3 is CASSETREAFF. CDR3 coding DNA: TGTGCCAGCAGCGAGACTCGGGAAGCTTTCTTT. The whole variable domain, filled in from reference TRBV7-8 and TRBJ1-1, reads GAGVSQSPRYKVAKRGQDVALRCDPISGHVSLFWYQQALGQGPEFLTYFQNEAQLDKSGLPSDRFFAERPEGSVSTLKIQRTQQEDSAVYLCASSETREAFFGQGTRLTVV.